The clone carrying this T cell receptor beta chain was found once. Antigen specificity is unknown. These data originate in a study of siplizumab effects on memory and regulatory T cells. The data were produced by immunoSEQ multiplex PCR, yet TCRdb's version contains in-frame clones alone and is incomplete. The data hold some 110,000 clones, with roughly 94% observed a single time. Findings and caveats of the study: The study found that siplizumab significantly reduced alloreactive sequences traceable to unstimulated CD4+ memory cells.

Per the germline V gene, CDR1 is MGHRA and CDR2 is YSYEKL. The CDR3 is 18 residues long. The germline V and J ends were trimmed by 0 bases and 0 bases, with 15 bases remaining between them. The receptor was derived from a human donor in good health. Sequencing used non-Treg CD4+ T cells sorted from blood. The V call is TRBV4-1, the J call TRBJ1-5; D unresolved. The CDR3 bases are TGCGCCAGCAGCCAAGATCTCGAGGCGTCAGATAGCAATCAGCCCCAGCATTTT. As protein: CASSQDLEASDSNQPQHF.